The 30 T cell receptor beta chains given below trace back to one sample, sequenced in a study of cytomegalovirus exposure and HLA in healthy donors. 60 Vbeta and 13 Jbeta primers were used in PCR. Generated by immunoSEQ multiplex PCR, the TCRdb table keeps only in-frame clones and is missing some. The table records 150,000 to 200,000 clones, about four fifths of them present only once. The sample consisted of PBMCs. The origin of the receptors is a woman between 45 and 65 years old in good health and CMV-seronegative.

Written as DNA, the CDR3 is TGCGCCAGCAGCCAAGCCGGGACAGGGGGTCAGCCCCAGCATTTT. Protein product: CASSQAGTGGQPQHF. The rearrangement links TRBV4-3 to TRBJ1-5; 11 bases line up with TRBD1. The junction had 2 bases not matched to a gene; V was cut back by 1 base and J by 6 bases. Germline CDR1 and CDR2: LGHNA and YSLEER. The CDR3 extends over 15 amino acids.

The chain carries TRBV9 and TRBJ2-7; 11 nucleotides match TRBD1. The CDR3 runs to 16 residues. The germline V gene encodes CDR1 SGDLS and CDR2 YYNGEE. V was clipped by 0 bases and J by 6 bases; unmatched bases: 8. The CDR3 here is CASSVGLGQGASEQYF. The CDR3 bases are TGTGCCAGCAGCGTAGGGCTAGGACAGGGGGCCTCCGAGCAGTACTTC.

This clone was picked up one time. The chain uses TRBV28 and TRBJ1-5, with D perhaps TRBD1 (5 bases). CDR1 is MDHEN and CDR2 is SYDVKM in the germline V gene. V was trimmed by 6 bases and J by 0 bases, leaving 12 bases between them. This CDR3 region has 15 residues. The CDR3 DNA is TGTGCCAGCAGAACCCTCGACAGTAGCAATCAGCCCCAGCATTTT. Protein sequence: CASRTLDSSNQPQHF.

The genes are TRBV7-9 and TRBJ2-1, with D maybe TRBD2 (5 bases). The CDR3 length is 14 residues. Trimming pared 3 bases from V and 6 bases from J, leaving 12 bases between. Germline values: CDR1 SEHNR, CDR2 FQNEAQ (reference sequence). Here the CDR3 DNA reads TGTGCCAGCAGCTTCGAGGGCCCCGTCAATGAGCAGTTCTTC. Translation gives CASSFEGPVNEQFF.

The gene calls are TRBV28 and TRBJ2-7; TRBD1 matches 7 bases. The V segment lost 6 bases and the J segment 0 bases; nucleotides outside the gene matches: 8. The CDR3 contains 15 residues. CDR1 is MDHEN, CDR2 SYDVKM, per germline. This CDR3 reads CASRQTGSGSYEQYF. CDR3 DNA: TGTGCCAGCAGGCAGACAGGGTCGGGCTCCTACGAGCAGTACTTC.

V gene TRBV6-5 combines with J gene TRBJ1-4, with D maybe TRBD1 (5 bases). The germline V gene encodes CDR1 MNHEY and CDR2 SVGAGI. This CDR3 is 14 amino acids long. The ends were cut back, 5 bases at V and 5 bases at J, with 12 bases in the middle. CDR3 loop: CASSLGGINEKLFF. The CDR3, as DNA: TGTGCCAGCAGTCTCGGGGGGATCAATGAAAAACTGTTTTTT.

CDR3 region: CASSQDWPSGSYNEQFF. CDR3 DNA sequence: TGCGCCAGCAGCCAAGATTGGCCTAGCGGGAGCTACAATGAGCAGTTCTTC. The chain is built from TRBV4-1 and TRBJ2-1; 10 nucleotides match TRBD2. Per the germline V gene, CDR1 is MGHRA and CDR2 is YSYEKL. Trimming removed 0 bases from V and 3 bases from J; junction bases left unmatched: 5. The CDR3 consists of 17 residues.

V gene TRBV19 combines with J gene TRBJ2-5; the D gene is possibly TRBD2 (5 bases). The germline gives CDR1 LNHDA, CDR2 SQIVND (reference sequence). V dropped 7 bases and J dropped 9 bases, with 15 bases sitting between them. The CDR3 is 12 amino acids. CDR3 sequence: CASKSEMEAQYF. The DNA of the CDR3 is TGTGCCAGTAAGAGCGAGATGGAGGCCCAGTACTTC. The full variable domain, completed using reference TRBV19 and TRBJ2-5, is DGGITQSPKYLFRKEGQNVTLSCEQNLNHDAMYWYRQDPGQGLRLIYYSQIVNDFQKGDIAEGYSVSREKKESFPLTVTSAQKNPTAFYLCASKSEMEAQYFGPGTRLLVL.

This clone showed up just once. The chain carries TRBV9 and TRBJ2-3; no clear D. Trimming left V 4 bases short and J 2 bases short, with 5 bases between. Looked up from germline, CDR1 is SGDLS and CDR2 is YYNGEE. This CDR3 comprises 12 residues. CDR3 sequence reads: CASSPITDTQYF. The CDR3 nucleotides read TGTGCCAGCAGCCCCATCACAGATACGCAGTATTTT.

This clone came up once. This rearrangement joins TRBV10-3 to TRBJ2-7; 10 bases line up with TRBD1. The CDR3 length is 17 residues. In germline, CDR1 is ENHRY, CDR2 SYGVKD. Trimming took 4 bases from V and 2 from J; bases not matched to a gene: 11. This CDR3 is CAISGGRGTGDTYEQYF. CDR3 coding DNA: TGTGCCATCAGTGGGGGCCGGGGGACAGGGGATACCTACGAGCAGTACTTC.

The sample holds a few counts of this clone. CDR3 sequence reads: CASSQEVRYYNEQFF. The CDR3 DNA reads TGTGCCAGCAGCCAAGAAGTCCGGTACTACAATGAGCAGTTCTTC. The J gene is TRBJ2-1, the V gene TRBV14; D not certain. V lost 0 bases and J 3 bases, leaving 9 bases between the germline ends. The CDR3 consists of 15 residues. Germline V CDR1 and CDR2: SGHDN, FVKESK.

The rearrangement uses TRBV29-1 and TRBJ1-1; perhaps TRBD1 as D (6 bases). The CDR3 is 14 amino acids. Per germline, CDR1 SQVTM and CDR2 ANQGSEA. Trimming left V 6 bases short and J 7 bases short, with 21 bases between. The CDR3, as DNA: TGCAGCGTCGCAAACAGGGTAAGAATAGTTGAAGCTTTCTTT. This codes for CSVANRVRIVEAFF.

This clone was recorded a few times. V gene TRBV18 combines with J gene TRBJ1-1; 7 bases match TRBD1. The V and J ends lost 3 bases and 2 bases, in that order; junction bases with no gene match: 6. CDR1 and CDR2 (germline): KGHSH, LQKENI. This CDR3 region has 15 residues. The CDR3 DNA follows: TGTGCCAGCTCACCGGCGGACAGGCCAAACACTGAAGCTTTCTTT. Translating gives CASSPADRPNTEAFF. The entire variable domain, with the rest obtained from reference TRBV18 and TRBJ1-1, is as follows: NAGVMQNPRHLVRRRGQEARLRCSPMKGHSHVYWYRQLPEEGLKFMVYLQKENIIDESGMPKERFSAEFPKEGPSILRIQQVVRGDSAAYFCASSPADRPNTEAFFGQGTRLTVV.

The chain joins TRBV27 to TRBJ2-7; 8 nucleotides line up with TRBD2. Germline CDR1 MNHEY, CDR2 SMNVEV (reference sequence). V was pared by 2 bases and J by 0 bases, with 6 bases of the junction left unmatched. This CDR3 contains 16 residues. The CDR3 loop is CASSLGGSGVSYEQYF. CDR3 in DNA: TGTGCCAGCAGTTTAGGTGGTAGCGGGGTCTCCTACGAGCAGTACTTC.

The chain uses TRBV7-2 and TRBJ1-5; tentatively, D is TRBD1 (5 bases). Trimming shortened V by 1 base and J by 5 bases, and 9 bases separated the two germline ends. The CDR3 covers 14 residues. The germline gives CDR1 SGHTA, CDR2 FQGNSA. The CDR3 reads CASSLGQSYQPQHF. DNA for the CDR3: TGTGCCAGCAGCTTAGGACAGAGTTATCAGCCCCAGCATTTT.

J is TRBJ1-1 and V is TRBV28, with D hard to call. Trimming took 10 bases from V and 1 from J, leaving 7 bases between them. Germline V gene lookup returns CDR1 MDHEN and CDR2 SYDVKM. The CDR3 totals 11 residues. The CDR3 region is CAIRGNTEAFF. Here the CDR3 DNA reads TGTGCCATCCGGGGGAACACTGAAGCTTTCTTT.

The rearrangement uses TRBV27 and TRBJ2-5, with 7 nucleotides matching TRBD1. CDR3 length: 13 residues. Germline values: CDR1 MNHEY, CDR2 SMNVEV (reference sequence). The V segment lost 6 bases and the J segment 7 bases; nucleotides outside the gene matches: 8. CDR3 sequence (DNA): TGTGCCAGCAGCTCGACAGGGTTTGGGACCCAGTACTTC. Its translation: CASSSTGFGTQYF.

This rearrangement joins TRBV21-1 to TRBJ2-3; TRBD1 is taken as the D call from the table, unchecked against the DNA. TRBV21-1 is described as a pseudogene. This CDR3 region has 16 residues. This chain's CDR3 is CASSKVRDRETDTQYF. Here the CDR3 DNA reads TGTGCCAGCAGCAAGGTGAGGGACAGGGAAACAGATACGCAGTATTTT.

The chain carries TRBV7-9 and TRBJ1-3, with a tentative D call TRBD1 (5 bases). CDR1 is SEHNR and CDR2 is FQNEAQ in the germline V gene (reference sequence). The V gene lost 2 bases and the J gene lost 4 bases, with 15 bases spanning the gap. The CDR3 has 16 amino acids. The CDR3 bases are TGTGCCAGCAGCTTATTTTCGGGCAGGGCGGGAAACACCATATATTTT. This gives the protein CASSLFSGRAGNTIYF.

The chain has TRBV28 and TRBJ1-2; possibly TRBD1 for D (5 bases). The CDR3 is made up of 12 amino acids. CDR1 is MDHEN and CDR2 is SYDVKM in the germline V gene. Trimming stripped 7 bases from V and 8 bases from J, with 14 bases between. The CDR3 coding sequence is TGTGCCAGCATGGGGCCTACGGTGGGCTACACCTTC. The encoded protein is CASMGPTVGYTF.

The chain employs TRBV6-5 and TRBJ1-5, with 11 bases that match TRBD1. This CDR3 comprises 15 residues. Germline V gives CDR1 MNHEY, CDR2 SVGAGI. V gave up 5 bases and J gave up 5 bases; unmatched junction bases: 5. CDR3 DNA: TGTGCCAGCAGTCCGGACAGGGGGCGAGATCAGCCCCAGCATTTT. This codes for CASSPDRGRDQPQHF.

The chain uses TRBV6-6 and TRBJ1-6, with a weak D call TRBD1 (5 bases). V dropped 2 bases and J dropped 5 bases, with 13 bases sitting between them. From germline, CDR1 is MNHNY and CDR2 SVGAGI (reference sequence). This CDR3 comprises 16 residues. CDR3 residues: CASSYGVGGNNSPLHF. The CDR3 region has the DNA TGTGCCAGCAGTTACGGTGTCGGGGGAAATAATTCACCCCTCCACTTT.

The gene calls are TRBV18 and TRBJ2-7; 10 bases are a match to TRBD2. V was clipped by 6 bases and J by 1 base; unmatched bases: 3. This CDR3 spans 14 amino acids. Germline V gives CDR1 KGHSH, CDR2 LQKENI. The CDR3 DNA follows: TGTGCCAGCTCCAGCGGGGGGGGTTCCTACGAGCAGTACTTC. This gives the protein CASSSGGGSYEQYF.

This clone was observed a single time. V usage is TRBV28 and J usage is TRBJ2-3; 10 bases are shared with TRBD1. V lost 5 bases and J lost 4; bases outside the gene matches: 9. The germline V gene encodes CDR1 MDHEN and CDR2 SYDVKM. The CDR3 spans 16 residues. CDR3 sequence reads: CASSPPTGGLSDTQYF. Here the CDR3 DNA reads TGTGCCAGCAGTCCCCCGACAGGGGGCTTGTCAGATACGCAGTATTTT.

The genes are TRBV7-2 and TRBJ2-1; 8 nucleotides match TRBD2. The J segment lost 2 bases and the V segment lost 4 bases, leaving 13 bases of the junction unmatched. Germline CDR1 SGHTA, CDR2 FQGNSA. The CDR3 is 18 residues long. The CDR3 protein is CASSSLPGGDLAYNEQFF. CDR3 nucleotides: TGTGCCAGCAGCTCCCTCCCGGGGGGGGACCTCGCCTACAATGAGCAGTTCTTC.

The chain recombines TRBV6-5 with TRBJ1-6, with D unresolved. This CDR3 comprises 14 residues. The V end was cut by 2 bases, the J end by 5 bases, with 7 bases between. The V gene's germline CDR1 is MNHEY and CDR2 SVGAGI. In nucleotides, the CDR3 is TGTGCCAGCAGTTACGGGCAGGATAATTCACCCCTCCACTTT. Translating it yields CASSYGQDNSPLHF.

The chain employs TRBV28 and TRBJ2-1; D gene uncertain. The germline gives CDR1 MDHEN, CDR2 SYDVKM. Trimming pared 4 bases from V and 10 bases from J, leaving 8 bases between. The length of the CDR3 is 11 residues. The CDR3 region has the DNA TGTGCCAGCAGTTCTGCGGCCGAGCAGTTCTTC. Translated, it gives CASSSAAEQFF.

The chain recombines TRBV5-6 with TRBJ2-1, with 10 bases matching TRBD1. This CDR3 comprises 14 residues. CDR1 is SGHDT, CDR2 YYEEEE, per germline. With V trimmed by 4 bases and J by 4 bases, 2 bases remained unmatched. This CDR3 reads CASSAGQGYNEQFF. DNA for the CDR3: TGTGCCAGCAGCGCGGGACAGGGGTACAATGAGCAGTTCTTC.

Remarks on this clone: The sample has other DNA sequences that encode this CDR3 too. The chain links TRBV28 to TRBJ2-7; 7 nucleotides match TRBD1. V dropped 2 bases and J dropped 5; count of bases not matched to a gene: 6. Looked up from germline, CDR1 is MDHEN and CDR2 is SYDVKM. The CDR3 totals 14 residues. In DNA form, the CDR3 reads TGTGCCAGCAGTTTAGACAGGGTCCGCGACGAGCAGTACTTC. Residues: CASSLDRVRDEQYF. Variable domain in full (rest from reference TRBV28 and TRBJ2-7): DVKVTQSSRYLVKRTGEKVFLECVQDMDHENMFWYRQDPGLGLRLIYFSYDVKMKEKGDIPEGYSVSREKKERFSLILESASTNQTSMYLCASSLDRVRDEQYFGPGTRLTVT.

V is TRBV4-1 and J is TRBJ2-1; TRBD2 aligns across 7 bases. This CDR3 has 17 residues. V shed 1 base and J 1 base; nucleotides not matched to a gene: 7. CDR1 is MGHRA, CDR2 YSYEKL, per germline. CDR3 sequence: CASSQGSLARSYNEQFF. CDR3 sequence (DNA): TGCGCCAGCAGCCAAGGATCACTAGCGCGGTCCTACAATGAGCAGTTCTTC.